The T cell receptor (beta chain) under discussion was sequenced for a study of shared T cell receptors in the human thymus (dated by TCRdb to the early 2020s). In the study overall: The study examined how self-reactive, shared T-cell receptor alpha chains are generated in the human thymus.

On this clone itself: No antigen is known for it. No much larger clone is present one base from it, and per-base qualities are unavailable.

From the germline V gene, CDR1 is SGHDN and CDR2 is FVKESK. The CDR3 sequence holds 16 residues, the cysteine and phenylalanine included. Solely the CDR3 DNA is kept, with 48 bases framed from the first base. V loses 4 bases at its end and J loses 6 bases; junction bases beyond the gene matches: 8. The method was the immunoSEQ multiplex PCR assay. The source is immuneACCESS, and TCRdb retained only in-frame sequences with V and J called. Part of the clones is not carried over; for the studies checked, unresolved V genes explain less than half of this, and the remainder is unexplained. The sample table shows about 540,000 clones, and 70% to 80% are seen once. About 0.013% of the sample goes to the ten largest clones. These same data were also listed under a study on human thymus T cells. As the second paper documents: Immunologically healthy infants undergoing open corrective cardiac surgery for congenital heart defects in Finland were used as donors. Thymus tissue was obtained as surgical resects removed during corrective cardiac surgery. Usage of V and J gene segments appeared to be biased in both the thymic and the peripheral blood repertoires. According to the related research, thymic TCR repertoires were highly overlapping among unrelated individuals. TCR alpha and beta repertoires from roughly eight infant thymus samples and four related peripheral blood samples were characterized in the study. The infant donors were about 7 to 244 days old, and the cohort included five to seven males and two females. Thymocytes were mechanically released from the tissue and were stored as pellets of roughly 9.5-30 million cells at -70 degrees C. A QIAsymphony instrument was used to extract genomic DNA from the frozen cell pellets. The immunoSEQ multiplex PCR assay was used to amplify the TCRB and TCRAD loci from a standardized amount of quality-controlled genomic DNA. The amplicons covered the V(D)J region and were long enough to include the CDR3 and to identify the V and J genes. Amplicon sequencing was performed on an Illumina platform through the commercial immunoSEQ service. Primer bias and sequencing errors were corrected as previously described, and TCRAD and TCRB definitions were based on the IMGT database. The repertoires were analysed using immunoSEQ Analyzer 3.0 and VDJTools for basic statistics, V/J segment usage, diversity estimates, rarefaction and pairwise overlap. Chao1, ChaoE, Efron-Thisted, Shannon and inverse Simpson indices were used to estimate diversity, which was also estimated on datasets down-sampled to the smallest sample. For repertoire overlap, CDR3 nucleotide sequence, V gene and J gene had to match strictly, and clustering was done by Jaccard-based multidimensional scaling. On average, thymus samples gave 750,000 to 1,000,000 unique TCRB clonotypes, whereas blood samples gave roughly 80,000.

The chain links TRBV14 with TRBJ1-3, and 11 bases in between align with TRBD1. The specimen was thymocytes. This receptor was identified in a boy younger than two with a congenital heart defect. Donor details come from another sample of the same person, matched by shared clones. The CDR3 region reads CASSPRDRGSINTIYF. At the DNA level, the sequence is TGTGCCAGCAGCCCCCGGGACAGGGGGTCTATAAACACCATATATTTT.